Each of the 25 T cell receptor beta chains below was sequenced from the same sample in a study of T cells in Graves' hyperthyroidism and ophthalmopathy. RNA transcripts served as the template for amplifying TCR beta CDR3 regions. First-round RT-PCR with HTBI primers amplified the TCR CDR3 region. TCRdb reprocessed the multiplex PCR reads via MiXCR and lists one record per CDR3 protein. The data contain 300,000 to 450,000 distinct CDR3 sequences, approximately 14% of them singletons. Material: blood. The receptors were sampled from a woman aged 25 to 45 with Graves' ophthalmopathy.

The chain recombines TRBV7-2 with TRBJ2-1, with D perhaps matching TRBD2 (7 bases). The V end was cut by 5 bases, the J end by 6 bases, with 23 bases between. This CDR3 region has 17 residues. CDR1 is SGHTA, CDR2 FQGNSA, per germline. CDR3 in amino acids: CASSQVGGGGRANEQFF. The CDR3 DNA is TGTGCCAGCAGCCAAGTGGGGGGGGGGGGCAGGGCCAATGAGCAGTTCTTC.

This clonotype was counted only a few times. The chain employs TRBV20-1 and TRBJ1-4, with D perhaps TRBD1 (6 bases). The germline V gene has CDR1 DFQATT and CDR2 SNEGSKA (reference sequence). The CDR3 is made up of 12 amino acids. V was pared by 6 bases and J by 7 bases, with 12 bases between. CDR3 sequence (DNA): TGCAGTGCAAACAGGGTTTCTGAAAAACTGTTTTTT. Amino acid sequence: CSANRVSEKLFF.

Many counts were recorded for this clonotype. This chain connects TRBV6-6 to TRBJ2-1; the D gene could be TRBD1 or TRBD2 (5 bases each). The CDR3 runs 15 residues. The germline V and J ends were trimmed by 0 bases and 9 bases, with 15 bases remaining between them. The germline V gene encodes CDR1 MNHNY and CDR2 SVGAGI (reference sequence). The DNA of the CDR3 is TGTGCCAGCAGTTACTCGGGGGACGCAAGGGCTGAGCAGTTCTTC. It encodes CASSYSGDARAEQFF.

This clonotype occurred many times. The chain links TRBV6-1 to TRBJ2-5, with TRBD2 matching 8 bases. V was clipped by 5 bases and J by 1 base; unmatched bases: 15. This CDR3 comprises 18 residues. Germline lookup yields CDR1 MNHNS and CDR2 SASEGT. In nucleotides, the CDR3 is TGTGCCAGCAGTCCTCAACCCCCGGGGGGGCCTTTCCAAGAGACCCAGTACTTC. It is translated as CASSPQPPGGPFQETQYF.

The CDR3 protein is CASSIRGRTEDNEQFF. Here the CDR3 DNA reads TGTGCCAGTAGTATTCGTGGGAGAACGGAGGACAATGAGCAGTTCTTC. This chain joins TRBV19 and TRBJ2-1; D might be TRBD2 (5 bases). The germline V gene encodes CDR1 LNHDA and CDR2 SQIVND (reference sequence). The CDR3 runs 16 residues. V gave up 3 bases and J gave up 5 bases, with 17 bases separating them.

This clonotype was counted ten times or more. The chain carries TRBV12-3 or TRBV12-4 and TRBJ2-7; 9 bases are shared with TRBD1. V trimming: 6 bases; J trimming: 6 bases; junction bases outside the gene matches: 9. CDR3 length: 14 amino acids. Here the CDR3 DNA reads TGTGCCAGCAGGTTATCCGGGACAGGGCTCGAGCAGTACTTC. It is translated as CASRLSGTGLEQYF.

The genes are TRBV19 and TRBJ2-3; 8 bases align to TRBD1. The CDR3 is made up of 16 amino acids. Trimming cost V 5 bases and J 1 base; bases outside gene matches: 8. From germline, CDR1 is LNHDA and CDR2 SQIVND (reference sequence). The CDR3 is CASSLGQAGGTDTQYF. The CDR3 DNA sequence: TGTGCCAGTAGTCTGGGACAGGCCGGAGGCACAGATACGCAGTATTTT.

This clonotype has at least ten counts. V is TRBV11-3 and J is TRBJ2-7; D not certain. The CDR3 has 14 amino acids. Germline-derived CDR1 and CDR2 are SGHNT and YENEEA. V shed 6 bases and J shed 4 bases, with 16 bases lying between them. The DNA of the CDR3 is TGTGCCAGCAGTTTGACGGCTGACGGGTACGAGCAGTACTTC. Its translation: CASSLTADGYEQYF.

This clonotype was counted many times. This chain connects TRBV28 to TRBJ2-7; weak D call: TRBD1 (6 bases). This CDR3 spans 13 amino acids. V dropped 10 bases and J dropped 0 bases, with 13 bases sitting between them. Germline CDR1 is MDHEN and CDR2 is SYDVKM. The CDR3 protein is CATFLDSSYEQYF. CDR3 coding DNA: TGTGCCACCTTCTTGGACAGCTCCTACGAGCAGTACTTC.

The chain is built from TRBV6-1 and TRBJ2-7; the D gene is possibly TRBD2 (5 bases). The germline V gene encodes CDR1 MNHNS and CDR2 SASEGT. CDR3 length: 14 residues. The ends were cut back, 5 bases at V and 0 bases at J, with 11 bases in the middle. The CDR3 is CASSWRARSYEQYF. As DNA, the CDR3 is TGTGCCAGCAGTTGGCGGGCCCGCTCCTACGAGCAGTACTTC.

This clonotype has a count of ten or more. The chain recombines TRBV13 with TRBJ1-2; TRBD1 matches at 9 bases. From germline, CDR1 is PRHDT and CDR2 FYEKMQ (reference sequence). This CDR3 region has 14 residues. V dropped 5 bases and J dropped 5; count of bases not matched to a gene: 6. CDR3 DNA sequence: TGTGCCAGCAGCCGACCGGGACAGGGTTATGGCTACACCTTC. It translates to CASSRPGQGYGYTF. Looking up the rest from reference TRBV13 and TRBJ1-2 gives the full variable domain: AAGVIQSPRHLIKEKRETATLKCYPIPRHDTVYWYQQGPGQDPQFLISFYEKMQSDKGSIPDRFSAQQFSDYHSELNMSSLELGDSALYFCASSRPGQGYGYTFGSGTRLTVV.

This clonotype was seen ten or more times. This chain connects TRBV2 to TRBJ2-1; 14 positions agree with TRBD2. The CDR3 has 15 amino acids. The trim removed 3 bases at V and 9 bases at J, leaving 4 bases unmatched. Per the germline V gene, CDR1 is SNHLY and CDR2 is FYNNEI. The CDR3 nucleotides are TGTGCCAGCAGTGAGACTAGCGGGGGGGGGGCTGAGCAGTTCTTC. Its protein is CASSETSGGGAEQFF.

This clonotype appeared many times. CDR3 nucleotide sequence: TGTGCCAGCAGCCAAGATCGGCCCAGACAGGCGTATAATTCACCCCTCCACTTT. Protein product: CASSQDRPRQAYNSPLHF. The gene calls are TRBV3-1 and TRBJ1-6, with a tentative D call TRBD1 (6 bases). The CDR3 spans 18 residues. V shed 0 bases and J shed 4 bases, with 16 bases lying between them. CDR1 and CDR2 (germline): LGHDT, YNNKEL (reference sequence).

CDR3 nucleotides: TGTGCCAGTAGTATAGGTTCAGGTGGTCAGCCCCAGCATTTT. It codes for CASSIGSGGQPQHF. The V gene is TRBV19, the J gene TRBJ1-5; D is uncertain. Deletions cut 1 base from V and 6 bases from J, with 10 bases between. Per the germline V gene, CDR1 is LNHDA and CDR2 is SQIVND (reference sequence). The CDR3 has 14 amino acids.

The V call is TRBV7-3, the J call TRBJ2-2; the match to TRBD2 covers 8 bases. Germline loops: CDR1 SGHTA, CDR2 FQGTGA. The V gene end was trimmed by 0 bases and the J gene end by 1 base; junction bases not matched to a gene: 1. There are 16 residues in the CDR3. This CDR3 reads CASSLTAGGNTGELFF. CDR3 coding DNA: TGTGCCAGCAGCTTAACGGCGGGGGGGAACACCGGGGAGCTGTTTTTT.

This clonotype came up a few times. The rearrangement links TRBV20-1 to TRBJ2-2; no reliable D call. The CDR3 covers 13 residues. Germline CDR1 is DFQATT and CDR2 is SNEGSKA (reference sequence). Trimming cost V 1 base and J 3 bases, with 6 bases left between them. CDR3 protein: CSARGGYTGELFF. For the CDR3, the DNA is TGCAGTGCTAGAGGCGGCTACACCGGGGAGCTGTTTTTT.

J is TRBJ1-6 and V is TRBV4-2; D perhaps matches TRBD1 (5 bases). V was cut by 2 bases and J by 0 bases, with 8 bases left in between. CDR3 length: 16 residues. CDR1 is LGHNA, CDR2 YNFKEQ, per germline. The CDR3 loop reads CASSQSQGSYNSPLHF. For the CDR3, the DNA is TGTGCCAGCAGCCAAAGTCAGGGCTCCTATAATTCACCCCTCCACTTT.

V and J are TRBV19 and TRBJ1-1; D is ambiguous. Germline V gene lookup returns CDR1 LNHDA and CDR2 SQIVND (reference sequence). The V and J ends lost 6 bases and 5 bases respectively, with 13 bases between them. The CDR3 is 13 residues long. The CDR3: CASSVTAGTEAFF. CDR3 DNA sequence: TGTGCCAGTAGCGTGACGGCTGGGACTGAAGCTTTCTTT.

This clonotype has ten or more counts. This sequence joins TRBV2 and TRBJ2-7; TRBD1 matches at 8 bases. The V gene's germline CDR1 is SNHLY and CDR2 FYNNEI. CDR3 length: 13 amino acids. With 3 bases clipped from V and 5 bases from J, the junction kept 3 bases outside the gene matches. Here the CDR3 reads CASSEDRADEQYF. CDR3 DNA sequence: TGTGCCAGCAGTGAGGACAGGGCCGACGAGCAGTACTTC.

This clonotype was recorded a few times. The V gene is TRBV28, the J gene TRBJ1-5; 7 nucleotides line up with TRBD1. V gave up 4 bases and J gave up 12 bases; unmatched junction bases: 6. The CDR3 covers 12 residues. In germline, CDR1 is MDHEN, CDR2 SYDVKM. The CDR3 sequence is CASSSNRGLQHF. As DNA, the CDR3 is TGTGCCAGCAGTTCGAACAGGGGACTCCAGCATTTT.

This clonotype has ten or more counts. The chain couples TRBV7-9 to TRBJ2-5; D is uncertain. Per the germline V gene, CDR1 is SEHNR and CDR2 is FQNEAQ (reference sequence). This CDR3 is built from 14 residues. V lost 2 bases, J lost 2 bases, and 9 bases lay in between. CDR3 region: CASSLPGKQETQYF. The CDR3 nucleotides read TGTGCCAGCAGCTTACCAGGAAAGCAAGAGACCCAGTACTTC.

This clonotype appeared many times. CDR3 DNA: TGTGCCAGCAGTTACGGACAGGGGCATCGACAAATCTCCTACGAGCAGTACTTC. This codes for CASSYGQGHRQISYEQYF. The rearrangement uses TRBV28 and TRBJ2-7, with 9 bases aligning to TRBD1. This CDR3 has 18 amino acids. V was clipped by 4 bases and J by 0 bases; unmatched bases: 13. Germline-derived CDR1 and CDR2 are MDHEN and SYDVKM.

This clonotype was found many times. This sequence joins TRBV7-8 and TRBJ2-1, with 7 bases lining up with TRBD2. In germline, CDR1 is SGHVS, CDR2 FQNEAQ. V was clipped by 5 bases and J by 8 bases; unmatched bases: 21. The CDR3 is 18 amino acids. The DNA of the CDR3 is TGTGCCAGCAGCCCAAAGGCTAGCGGTCCTCGAATAGGCGATGAGCAGTTCTTC. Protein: CASSPKASGPRIGDEQFF. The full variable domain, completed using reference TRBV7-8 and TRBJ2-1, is GAGVSQSPRYKVAKRGQDVALRCDPISGHVSLFWYQQALGQGPEFLTYFQNEAQLDKSGLPSDRFFAERPEGSVSTLKIQRTQQEDSAVYLCASSPKASGPRIGDEQFFGPGTRLTVL.

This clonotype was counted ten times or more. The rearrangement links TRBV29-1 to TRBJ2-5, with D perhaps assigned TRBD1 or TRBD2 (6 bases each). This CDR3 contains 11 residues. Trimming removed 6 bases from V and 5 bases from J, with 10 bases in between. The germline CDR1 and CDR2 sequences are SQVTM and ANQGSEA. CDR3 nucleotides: TGCAGCGTCTGGGGGGCCGAGACCCAGTACTTC. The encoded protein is CSVWGAETQYF.

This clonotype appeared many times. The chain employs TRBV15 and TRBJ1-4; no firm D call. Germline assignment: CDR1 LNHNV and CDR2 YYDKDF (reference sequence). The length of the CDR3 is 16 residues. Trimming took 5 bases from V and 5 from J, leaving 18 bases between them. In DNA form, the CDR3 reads TGTGCCACCAGCTCAGAGATCGGGTTTTGGAATGAAAAACTGTTTTTT. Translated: CATSSEIGFWNEKLFF.